Sequencing of this T cell receptor (beta chain) was carried out in a study of tumor T cells in aggressive B-cell lymphoma. The protocol was immunoSEQ multiplex PCR, while the TCRdb copy is restricted to in-frame clones and leaves out a portion. The sample has some 1,500 clones, over 85% seen once. V trimming: 9 bases; J trimming: 6 bases; junction bases outside the gene matches: 8. CDR3 length equals 13 residues. CDR1 is MDHEN and CDR2 is SYDVKM in the germline V gene. This clone appeared once. The sequenced material came from tumor tissue. The V call is TRBV28, the J call TRBJ1-2, with 9 bases identical to TRBD1. The TCR originated in an adult with diffuse large B cell lymphoma. Some clones in this sample may be carry-over from other donors' samples. CDR3 DNA: TGTGCCAGTCTCATCGGGACAGGGAATGGCTACACCTTC. It is translated as CASLIGTGNGYTF.